This T cell receptor (beta chain) was retrieved from a study of response to subunit inactivated influenza vaccine. Findings and caveats of the study: The study's authors posited that every seasonal influenza vaccination enlists few new T cells.

Germline CDR1 reads SQVTM; CDR2 reads ANQGSEA. J was trimmed by 6 bases and V by 5 bases; bases with no gene match: 16. The CDR3 has 16 residues. This clonotype has a handful of counts. Its specificity is not known. TCRdb redid the calling of the RT-PCR reads with MiXCR, one entry per CDR3 protein. The sample records around 710,000 distinct CDR3 sequences, roughly 14% being singletons. This chain connects TRBV29-1 to TRBJ2-3; 8 bases align to TRBD1. Sample: PBMCs from blood, taken about 14 days before vaccination. This receptor was taken from a man aged 45 to 65 who received an inactivated influenza vaccine. The CDR3 sequence is CSVLSWRGQARDTQYF. CDR3 DNA: TGCAGCGTTCTCTCCTGGCGGGGACAGGCAAGGGATACGCAGTATTTT.